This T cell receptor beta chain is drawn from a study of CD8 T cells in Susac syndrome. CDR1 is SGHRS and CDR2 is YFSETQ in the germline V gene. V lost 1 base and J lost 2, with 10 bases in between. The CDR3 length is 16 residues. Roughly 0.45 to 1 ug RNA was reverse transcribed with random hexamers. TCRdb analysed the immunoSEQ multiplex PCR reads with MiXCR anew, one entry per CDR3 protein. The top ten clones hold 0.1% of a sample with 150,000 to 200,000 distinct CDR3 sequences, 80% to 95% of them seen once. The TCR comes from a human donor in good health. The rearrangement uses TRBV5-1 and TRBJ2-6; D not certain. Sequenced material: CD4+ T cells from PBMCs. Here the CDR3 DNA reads TGCGCCAGCAGCTTGAGTAGGGCGGCTGGGGCCAACGTCCTGACTTTC. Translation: CASSLSRAAGANVLTF.